This TCR beta chain was captured by sequencing in a study of identical twins. TCRdb reprocessed the 5' RACE reads via MiXCR and lists one record per CDR3 protein. The data hold around 340,000 distinct CDR3 sequences, with approximately 8.8% observed a single time. Sequenced material: naive T cells sorted from blood. This TCR came from a woman aged 50 to 65 in good health.

The CDR3 DNA is TGCGCCAGCAGCCCCCTAACTGCAGGTCCCACAGATACGCAGTATTTT. Its translation: CASSPLTAGPTDTQYF. This sequence joins TRBV4-1 and TRBJ2-3, with D unclear. Trimming left V 4 bases short and J 2 bases short, with 16 bases between. Per the germline V gene, CDR1 is MGHRA and CDR2 is YSYEKL. The CDR3 length is 16 residues.